This TCR beta chain originates from a study of early T cells in non-severe SARS-CoV-2 infection. In its sample, this clonotype was seen a few times. V lost 3 bases, J lost 0 bases, and 11 bases lay in between. CDR3 length equals 16 residues. Germline loops: CDR1 MGHRA, CDR2 YSYEKL. Each CDR3 protein is one row after TCRdb ran MiXCR on the 5' RACE reads. The table lists fewer than 120,000 distinct CDR3 sequences, over 9.5% of them singletons. The sequence derives from an adult who was a healthcare worker with PCR-confirmed SARS-CoV-2 infection or an uninfected control (not recorded which). The chain has TRBV4-1 and TRBJ1-4, with D possibly matching TRBD1 (5 bases). The sequencing used whole blood, collected at baseline. The CDR3 coding sequence is TGCGCCAGCAGCCAGGGGACGCTTGCAACTAATGAAAAACTGTTTTTT. Translating it yields CASSQGTLATNEKLFF.